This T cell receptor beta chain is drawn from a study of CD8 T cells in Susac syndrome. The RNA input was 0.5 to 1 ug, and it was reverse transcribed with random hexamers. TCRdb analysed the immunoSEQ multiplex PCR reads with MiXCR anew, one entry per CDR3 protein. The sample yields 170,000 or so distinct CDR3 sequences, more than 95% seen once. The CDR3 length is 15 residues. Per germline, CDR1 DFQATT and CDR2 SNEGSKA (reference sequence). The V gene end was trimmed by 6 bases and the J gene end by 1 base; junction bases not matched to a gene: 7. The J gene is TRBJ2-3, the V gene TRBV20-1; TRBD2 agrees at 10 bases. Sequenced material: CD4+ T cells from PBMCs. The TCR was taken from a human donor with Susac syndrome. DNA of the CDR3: TGCAGTGCGTTATCCGGGACTAGCGGCACAGATACGCAGTATTTT. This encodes CSALSGTSGTDTQYF.